The following is a T cell receptor (beta chain) sequence with its context. This clonotype has only a few counts. Its antigen remains undetermined. Base qualities are not recorded, but no much larger clone differs from it by a single base. Including cysteine and phenylalanine, the CDR3 has 11 amino acids. Only the CDR3 portion is preserved as DNA: 33 bases, with reading frame beginning at the first base. Looking up the germline V gene yields CDR1 SQVTM and CDR2 ANQGSEA. A distance of 6 bases separates the germline ends of V and J, which lose 1 base and 6 bases respectively. This record comes from a study of T-cell memory formation after mild COVID-19 listed by TCRdb under 2021. About the full investigation: TCR sequence clusters from the two donors were largely donor specific. In a couple of donors, T-cell clones that expanded and contracted after mild COVID-19 were followed by sequencing TCRalpha and TCRbeta repertoires longitudinally. Two young, previously healthy adult volunteers made up the cohort, one male and one female.

Results and caveats for the whole study, not just this receptor: Only a couple of mild cases were covered in the study, and larger cohorts including severe cases with pre-infection samples were considered necessary. From day 15 to 85, contracting clones showed balanced CD4/CD8 phenotypes, whereas a second wave of clones that expanded from day 15 to 37 leaned towards CD4+. The second-wave clones that peaked on day 37 were not confirmed to be SARS-CoV-2 specific. Contracting CD4+ clones turned up mainly in the CM and EM memory subsets, whereas EMRA was where CD8+ clones were enriched. The detection of some responding clones in pre-infection memory suggests that pre-existing cross-reactive memory T cells joined the SARS-CoV-2 response.

Ficoll-Paque density gradient centrifugation was the method used to isolate PBMCs. Sequencing was carried out with an Illumina NovaSeq 6000. TCRalpha and TCRbeta cDNA libraries were built by 5'RACE with constant-segment primers, adding sample barcodes and unique molecular identifiers. Trizol reagent was used to extract RNA from every sample. Amplification of the libraries took two PCR steps, and the second step added a second sample barcode plus Illumina TruSeq adapters. The libraries were sequenced on an Illumina NovaSeq using 2 x 150 bp paired-end reads. Per the source publication's procedure: Reads were demultiplexed and collapsed into UMI-guided consensus sequences with migec v1.2.7. Using mixcr v2.1.11, UMI consensuses were aligned to TRA and TRB V and J templates and then assembled into clonotypes. A clonotype was counted as expanded or contracted only if both edgeR and NoisET called the change significant, with noise models trained on biological replicates. For edgeR calls, the cutoffs were a false discovery rate-adjusted p below 0.01 and a log2 fold-change threshold of 1. As an exploratory analysis of dynamics, PCA with hierarchical clustering was applied to max-normalized trajectories of the 1000 most abundant clonotypes. Each responding clone was given a CD4 or CD8 phenotype based on the CD4+ and CD8+ repertoires, which had been sequenced separately. The public reads were quality trimmed at Q25 with fastp and then assembled into clones with MiXCR by TCRdb, keeping productive beta chains. Rows with a matching CDR3 protein are joined into one entry that keeps the most common DNA and genes. It is TCRdb's table, rather than the study itself, that gives the V and J calls and clone size. Across this sample there are some 130,000 distinct CDR3 sequences, with 25% seen only once. Jointly, the top ten make up approximately 25% of the sample.

Sequenced: PBMCs or a T cell subset sorted from them (not recorded which). The sequence was collected from an adult woman who had mild COVID-19 (a few samples of this study predate the infection). The sample titles of this study are shuffled in the database, so cell type and time point are left out; the donor was told from shared clones. The sequence joins TRBV29-1 to TRBJ1-1, with the identity of the D gene unclear. The sequenced DNA: TGCAGCGTTGAAGTCGGGGCTGAAGCTTTCTTT. This is translated as CSVEVGAEAFF.